Listed below are T cell receptor beta chains from one sample, sequenced in a study of blood T cell repertoires in COVID-19. TCRdb's table, derived via immunoSEQ multiplex PCR, lists solely in-frame clones and lacks some. The sample has approximately 400,000 clones, about 89% seen once; the top ten hold approximately 1.3%. The sequencing sample was made of PBMCs or T cells enriched from blood (not recorded which). Receptors were obtained from a man aged 30 to 39 who had recovered from COVID-19. Each CDR3 is given with its conserved first and last residue. Each record gives: J gene, clone size, CDR3 length, V gene, D gene, CDR3 protein, CDR3 DNA. The D gene is left open where the match is weak. Rows give clone size only sometimes, using once, few, many, or a class for an expanded clone.

>TRBJ1-2|NA|14|TRBV6-1|NA
CASSERGGIYGYTF
TGTGCCAGCAGTGAGAGGGGGGGAATTTATGGCTACACCTTC
>TRBJ1-2|NA|12|TRBV2|NA
CASSPIPYGYTF
TGTGCCAGCAGTCCTATCCCCTATGGCTACACCTTC
>TRBJ1-3|few|14|TRBV6-1|NA
CASSEFLTGNTIYF
TGTGCCAGCAGTGAATTCCTAACGGGGAACACCATATATTTT
>TRBJ1-5|NA|17|TRBV7-8|TRBD1
CASSLLAGGYSNQPQHF
TGTGCCAGCAGCTTACTGGCAGGGGGATATAGCAATCAGCCCCAGCATTTT
>TRBJ1-5|NA|14|TRBV7-8|NA
CASSLTRGDQPQHF
TGTGCCAGCAGCTTAACTCGGGGGGATCAGCCCCAGCATTTT
>TRBJ2-4|NA|13|TRBV29-1|NA
CSVDGGTENIQYF
TGCAGCGTTGACGGGGGAACGGAAAACATTCAGTACTTC
>TRBJ2-3|NA|15|TRBV18|TRBD2
CASSSGLAGTDTQYF
TGTGCCAGCTCATCCGGACTAGCGGGAACAGATACGCAGTATTTT
>TRBJ2-7|NA|11|TRBV29-1|TRBD1
CSADRGYEQYF
TGCAGCGCTGACAGGGGCTACGAGCAGTACTTC
>TRBJ1-6|NA|19|TRBV5-1|TRBD1
CASRLNPPGQGSYNSPLHF
TGCGCCAGCAGGCTAAACCCTCCGGGACAGGGTTCCTATAATTCACCCCTCCACTTT
>TRBJ2-2|NA|15|TRBV18|TRBD1
CASSPYRGGGGELFF
TGTGCCAGCTCACCGTACAGGGGCGGCGGCGGGGAGCTGTTTTTT
>TRBJ2-7|NA|16|TRBV19|TRBD1
CASSKEHGQGAYEQYF
TGTGCCAGTAGTAAGGAGCACGGACAGGGAGCCTACGAGCAGTACTTC
>TRBJ1-6|NA|16|TRBV6-2/TRBV6-3|NA
CASSYLRSSYNSPLHF
TGTGCCAGCAGTTACTTGCGGAGCTCCTATAATTCACCCCTCCACTTT
>TRBJ2-7|NA|13|TRBV20-1|TRBD1
CSASEGTGREQYF
TGCAGTGCTAGTGAAGGGACAGGGCGCGAGCAGTACTTC
>TRBJ1-1|once|12|TRBV4-1|NA
CASSHSGDKAFF
TGCGCCAGCAGCCACTCCGGGGACAAAGCTTTCTTT
>TRBJ2-3|NA|12|TRBV29-1|NA
CSVEALRGTQYF
TGCAGCGTTGAAGCCCTCCGAGGTACGCAGTATTTT
>TRBJ2-1|NA|17|TRBV9|TRBD2
CASSVGLTSGGVNEQFF
TGTGCCAGCAGCGTAGGTCTCACTAGCGGGGGGGTGAATGAGCAGTTCTTC
>TRBJ1-1|NA|11|TRBV2|NA
CASSESRLAFF
TGTGCCAGCAGTGAAAGCAGACTGGCTTTCTTT
>TRBJ1-5|NA|13|TRBV6-5|NA
CASRQVPNQPQHF
TGTGCCAGCAGGCAGGTCCCCAATCAGCCCCAGCATTTT
>TRBJ1-2|NA|12|TRBV28|NA
CASSLLQGGYTF
TGTGCCAGCAGTCTACTACAGGGAGGCTACACCTTC
>TRBJ1-1|NA|15|TRBV7-8|NA
CASSLRGRTNTEAFF
TGTGCCAGCAGCTTACGGGGGAGGACGAACACTGAAGCTTTCTTT
>TRBJ1-2|NA|14|TRBV2|TRBD1
CASSFGQENYGYTF
TGTGCCAGCAGTTTCGGACAGGAGAACTATGGCTACACCTTC
>TRBJ2-3|NA|16|TRBV5-6|TRBD1
CASSSLTGEGTDTQYF
TGTGCCAGCAGCTCGTTGACAGGGGAAGGCACAGATACGCAGTATTTT
>TRBJ1-5|NA|17|TRBV19|NA
CASRVPGAVGPNQPQHF
TGTGCCAGTAGGGTCCCTGGGGCAGTGGGCCCCAATCAGCCCCAGCATTTT
>TRBJ1-6|NA|15|TRBV11-2|NA
CASSLVRMSNSPLHF
TGTGCCAGCAGCTTGGTTAGAATGTCAAATTCACCCCTCCACTTT